This TCR beta chain was recorded in a study of cytomegalovirus exposure and HLA in healthy donors (TCRdb year 2017). General notes on the study: An earlier analysis of roughly 630 of the donors reported about 290 Gb of sequence data and around 110 million unique TCR beta sequences from roughly 180 million T cells. Approximately 330 gigabases of sequencing data and approximately 91 million unique TCR sequences made up an early release that covered under 750 HLA-typed donors. The genetic ancestry cluster associated with self-reported Caucasian donors included 81% of the roughly 390 genotyped donors. The study was designed to test whether signatures of past pathogen exposure could be identified by cataloging public T cell receptors. The study profiled the T cell repertoires of approximately 700 subjects by immunosequencing and related them to cytomegalovirus serostatus. Along with the roughly 670-subject first cohort, a separate validation cohort of over a hundred different subjects was used. High-throughput TCR immunosequencing, statistical association of individual TCRs with disease status, and machine learning were combined to predict cytomegalovirus infection status. A later analysis re-examined previously published TCR beta repertoires from just over 650 donors and added high-resolution HLA genotyping to investigate patterns of TCR occurrence. The later analysis used no new phenotypic data to find candidate immune exposures, relying instead on TCR beta sequences and their occurrence across donors. To decide whether each TCR beta V gene segment behaved as functional or pseudogenic, an earlier analysis of some 600 of the donors relied on high-throughput TCR beta sequencing. Alongside the repertoire data, information on donor age, sex, ethnicity and CMV serostatus was compiled. In a later genetic analysis, genome-wide SNP genotypes for about three fifths of the roughly 670 donors were used, and that subset was treated as a discovery cohort. Every discovery cohort repertoire had been produced on one sequencing platform. HLA typing included class I and class II loci at four-digit resolution. Typing coverage varied by locus: 629-630 donors for A, B, C, DRB1 and DQB1; roughly 500 for DQA1; about 590 for DPA1; 450 to 480 for DPB1. About five DR-DQ haplotypes were treated as single units for association and clustering because of strong linkage in the cohort. Among almost 400 genotyped donors of the cohort, an average of approximately 240,000 unique TCR beta nucleotide sequences were sequenced per donor, approximately 20% of them non-productive.

From the cysteine up to the phenylalanine, the CDR3 has a length of 15 residues. The DNA shown is the 45-base CDR3, in frame from base 1. Trimming costs V 0 bases and J 5 bases, and their ends lie 14 bases apart. According to the germline V gene, CDR1 reads SGHRS and CDR2 reads YFSETQ. Points the paper makes about the study in general: Across donors, most TCR sequences were observed very rarely, whereas some public TCRs were present in many individuals. Some IMGT-functional V segments, including TRBV6-2 and TRBV6-3, could not be told apart with the 87-base-pair reads, so those segments were excluded. In the study, approximately 160 TCR beta chains were listed as associated with cytomegalovirus. Linkage disequilibrium might explain the correlated functional status among segregating V segments, but an unknown experimental factor could not be excluded. Because counts were too low, roughly 18 rarely observed V segments, including chromosome 9 orphons, were left out of the earlier analysis of about 500 of the donors. Most CMV-associated TCR beta chains appeared to be HLA-restricted in a later analysis, and the HLA associations seemed to be driven largely by CMV exposure. In a later analysis, the rate of TCR association differed among HLA loci, with DRB1 alleles having the most associated TCRs and HLA-C alleles having the fewest. At a false discovery rate of 0.05, a later analysis linked 16,951 TCR beta sequences to specific HLA alleles. Three of the identified cytomegalovirus-associated TCR beta chains were confirmed in vitro to be specific for cytomegalovirus antigens. HLA typing was unavailable for some donors at each locus, so association tests used only the typed subset. In an earlier analysis of 500 to 650 of the donors, most TCR beta V segments appeared in productive rearrangements about 87% or about 30% of the time, broadly matching IMGT annotations. A later analysis reported that several top co-occurrence clusters appeared linked to parvovirus B19, influenza, CMV and Epstein-Barr virus. When HLA alleles, especially DR and DQ, strongly co-occurred, attributing TCR associations to individual alleles was difficult. Cytomegalovirus status was reported to be diagnosed by the classifier with high specificity and sensitivity in both the original and validation cohorts. A later genetic analysis reported fewer N-insertions in productive TCRs among donors in an Asian-associated ancestry cluster than the roughly 690-donor mean. A later analysis found that HLA-associated TCR beta chains were more clonally expanded and had lower generation probabilities than equally common non-associated chains. A later genetic analysis associated a missense DCLRE1C variant with V-gene and J-gene trimming of TCR beta chains, and an independent cohort replicated the association. A further reported finding was that TCR beta sequences accurately predicted the HLA-A and HLA-B alleles for most subjects in the first cohort. Immune exposure information for the cohort was limited to CMV serostatus. A group of highly shared sequence variants was considered likely to be a technical artifact of the sequencing pipeline. In this cohort, only TCR beta chains were sequenced, and detectable features were limited by the absence of alpha or paired-chain data. According to the authors, the approach could potentially be generalized to other disease states and immunological phenotypes. The presence/absence analyses assumed that sequencing depth was roughly uniform across donors, and that assumption may not be true.

A remark on this clone: Its specific antigen is unknown. Base qualities were left out, and no much larger clone turns up one base away.

The method was the immunoSEQ multiplex PCR assay. For the multiplex PCR, a mixture combining 60 forward primers for TCR Vbeta segments and 13 reverse primers for TCR Jbeta segments was used. Amplification of the CDR3 region of rearranged TCR beta genes was performed with a multiplex PCR assay on genomic DNA. The Illumina HiSeq System was used to sequence the amplified TCR beta libraries as 87-base-pair reads. On the authors' methods: Across the roughly 670 repertoires, a later analysis counted approximately 75 million unique TCR beta chains, roughly 11 million of which were shared by at least two donors. Raw reads were error-corrected and collapsed into unique sequences by a nearest-neighbor algorithm in which closely related sequences were merged to remove PCR and sequencing errors. V, D and J gene segments were assigned by aligning CDR3 sequences to IMGT reference sequences. For a sequence to be retained, at least a six-nucleotide match to both a V gene segment and a J gene segment was required. A rearrangement counted as productive if the CDR3 had no stop codons and remained in frame with V and J, and every other rearrangement counted as non-productive. CDR3 was defined according to IMGT convention as the region running from the second conserved V-encoded cysteine to the conserved J-encoded phenylalanine. Sequences without an unambiguous match to a single V gene segment were excluded from the earlier analysis of about 630 of the donors. An earlier analysis of 500 to 700 of the donors classified V segments as functional when productive rearrangements were above 56.7% and as segregating when the standard deviation between donors was above 5%. To diagnose cytomegalovirus status from the catalog of TCR beta chain sequences, a statistical classification framework was built. A later analysis assigned V and J genes by comparing TCR nucleotide sequences with IMGT/GENE-DB human TR gene sequences. The TCRdist pipeline was used in a later analysis to assign CDR3 sequences and most-parsimonious VDJ recombination scenarios. In a later analysis, each TCR beta chain was defined by its CDR3 amino acid sequence together with its V-gene family, and reads without a unique V-gene family were excluded. A later analysis removed 550 to 650 highly shared, low-generation-probability nucleotide sequences to deal with suspected cross-contamination and a sequencing artifact. For each public chain, a later analysis derived a clonal expansion index from normalized ranks of inferred template counts within each repertoire. A later analysis computed generation probabilities with a VDJ recombination model fitted to out-of-frame rearrangements, and checked the results against IGoR. In a later analysis, TCR-TCR, TCR-HLA and TCR-CMV co-occurrence was scored with hypergeometric tests, and a repertoire-size bias correction was applied to TCR pairs. In a later analysis, false discovery rates were estimated by permuting HLA or CMV assignments 20 times. A later analysis grouped co-occurring TCRs with DBSCAN, adding TCRdist sequence similarity when clustering within HLA-allele-positive subsets. Repertoires with fewer than 30,000 or more than 120,000 public chains, plus five repertoires with anomalous nucleotide sharing, were excluded from co-occurrence clustering. TCRdb stores this immuneACCESS table with in-frame sequences only. Part of the clones is absent; in the studies checked, under half of the shortfall reflects unresolved V genes, and no reason is known for the rest. V and J calls and clone size are those listed in that table; D and trimming were worked out from the DNA. The sample table contains more than 85,000 clones; only one count was recorded for approximately 71% of them. 5.4% of the sample is taken by the ten largest.

The cohort comprised some 730 healthy bone marrow donors. At the time of sampling, all cohort members were nominally healthy, though unrecorded immune exposures were likely present. The donor tested CMV seropositive, placing the donor among the 250 to 350 seropositive members of the cohort. A peripheral blood sample was collected from each donor, and TCR beta sequencing was performed on peripheral blood mononuclear cells. The Qiagen DNeasy Blood Extraction Kit was used to extract genomic DNA from the blood cell samples. This clonotype was sampled from a woman aged 65 to 85 in good health and CMV-seropositive. What was sequenced was PBMCs. Rearrangement joined TRBV5-1 to TRBJ2-5; the D gene is possibly TRBD2, with 5 bases matching. The DNA sequence reads TGCGCCAGCAGCTTGGTGGGTAGCGAGGGTGAGACCCAGTACTTC. It translates to CASSLVGSEGETQYF.